The next 24 T cell receptor beta chains were all read from a single sample in a study of T cell responses to AZD1222 COVID-19 vaccine. Profiled with immunoSEQ multiplex PCR; TCRdb holds only in-frame clones, not every one. The table lists 70,000 or so clones, 88% of them singletons. The specimen was peripheral blood, collected on day 0 of AZD1222 vaccination. These receptors originate from an adult in good health.

The chain links TRBV27 to TRBJ1-1, with a tentative D call TRBD1 (6 bases). Trimming pared 5 bases from V and 0 bases from J, leaving 10 bases between. CDR3 size: 14 residues. Germline loops: CDR1 MNHEY, CDR2 SMNVEV (reference sequence). Here the CDR3 reads CASSTRGLNTEAFF. CDR3 coding DNA: TGTGCCAGCAGTACCAGGGGTTTGAACACTGAAGCTTTCTTT.

This clone has just one count. The chain carries TRBV24-1 and TRBJ2-7; D not certain. This CDR3 contains 12 residues. V gave up 4 bases and J gave up 4 bases, with 7 bases separating them. The V gene's germline CDR1 is KGHDR and CDR2 SFDVKD. CDR3 sequence reads: CATSDQKYEQYF. The CDR3 DNA reads TGTGCCACCAGTGACCAGAAGTACGAGCAGTACTTC.

This rearrangement joins TRBV3-1 (or the pseudogene TRBV3-2) to TRBJ2-4, with a weak D call TRBD2 (6 bases). Germline V gene sequence: CDR1 LGHDT, CDR2 YNNKEL (reference sequence). The CDR3 has 15 amino acids. V lost 4 bases and J 7 bases, leaving 17 bases between the germline ends. The CDR3 region is CASSLLPEGSNIQYF. CDR3 coding DNA: TGTGCCAGCAGCCTCCTGCCGGAGGGGAGCAACATTCAGTACTTC.

The chain links TRBV28 to TRBJ2-7; 7 nucleotides match TRBD1. The CDR3 covers 16 residues. The ends lost 3 bases at V and 2 bases at J; junction bases unmatched: 10. CDR1 and CDR2 from the germline V gene are MDHEN and SYDVKM. The DNA for the CDR3 is TGTGCCAGCAGTTTGCCCCTCGGGACAGTCACCTACGAGCAGTACTTC. Protein: CASSLPLGTVTYEQYF.

The chain's CDR3 is CASSLSTGLNQPQHF. The CDR3 nucleotides read TGTGCCAGCAGCCTATCGACAGGGCTCAATCAGCCCCAGCATTTT. The V call is TRBV27, the J call TRBJ1-5; the match to TRBD1 covers 7 bases. The CDR3 spans 15 residues. Per the germline V gene, CDR1 is MNHEY and CDR2 is SMNVEV (reference sequence). The V gene end was trimmed by 6 bases and the J gene end by 3 bases; junction bases not matched to a gene: 8.

This sequence joins TRBV28 and TRBJ1-5; TRBD1 agrees at 9 bases. The CDR3 spans 18 residues. The germline V gene encodes CDR1 MDHEN and CDR2 SYDVKM. Trimming removed 2 bases from V and 0 bases from J; junction bases left unmatched: 8. CDR3 DNA sequence: TGTGCCAGCAGTTTAGGGACAGGGAACCCCTATAGCAATCAGCCCCAGCATTTT. It translates to CASSLGTGNPYSNQPQHF.

This clone has only one observation. CDR3 DNA: TGTGCCAGCGGGAGGTCGGGCGACGAGCAGTACTTC. It is translated as CASGRSGDEQYF. This chain connects TRBV6-5 to TRBJ2-7, with D possibly being TRBD2 (6 bases). Trimming cost V 8 bases and J 5 bases, with 13 bases left between them. This CDR3 is 12 amino acids long. Germline V gene sequence: CDR1 MNHEY, CDR2 SVGAGI.

The chain is built from TRBV9 and TRBJ2-2, with a possible D match to TRBD2 (5 bases). Trimming pared 6 bases from V and 3 bases from J, leaving 9 bases between. This CDR3 has 13 amino acids. Germline values: CDR1 SGDLS, CDR2 YYNGEE. CDR3 nucleotide sequence: TGTGCCAGCACCCACGGGGACACCGGGGAGCTGTTTTTT. It specifies CASTHGDTGELFF.

This chain connects TRBV11-2 to TRBJ2-5; 8 nucleotides line up with TRBD2. Germline lookup yields CDR1 SGHAT and CDR2 FQNNGV. The CDR3 consists of 14 residues. V trimming: 1 base; J trimming: 5 bases; junction bases outside the gene matches: 3. The CDR3 is CASSLVGGRETQYF. The DNA of the CDR3 is TGTGCCAGCAGCTTAGTCGGCGGGAGGGAGACCCAGTACTTC.

CDR3 coding DNA: TGTGCCAGCAGCCGCCAGGACAGTGGACACATATCGGATACGCAGTATTTT. It codes for CASSRQDSGHISDTQYF. This chain links TRBV3-1 (or the pseudogene TRBV3-2) with TRBJ2-3; TRBD1 is a possible D gene (6 bases). Trimming removed 4 bases from V and 6 bases from J, with 23 bases in between. This CDR3 has 17 residues. Germline-derived CDR1 and CDR2 are LGHDT and YNNKEL (reference sequence).

This chain uses TRBV4-3 with TRBJ2-7; 7 bases line up with TRBD1. The germline CDR1 and CDR2 sequences are LGHNA and YSLEER. The V gene end was trimmed by 3 bases and the J gene end by 6 bases; junction bases not matched to a gene: 8. The CDR3 length is 14 residues. The CDR3 nucleotides read TGCGCCAGCAGCCAGAGATCGACAGGGATCGAGCAGTACTTC. Protein sequence: CASSQRSTGIEQYF.

The chain carries TRBV7-8 and TRBJ1-2; D not certain. With 5 bases removed from V and 6 bases from J, the gap between germline ends came to 10 bases. Germline CDR1 reads SGHVS; CDR2 reads FQNEAQ. The CDR3 runs 12 residues. CDR3 residues: CASSLDRDGYTF. Here the CDR3 DNA reads TGTGCCAGCAGCCTAGATAGAGATGGCTACACCTTC.

The chain links TRBV9 to TRBJ2-1; no clear D. V was pared by 0 bases and J by 10 bases, with 14 bases between. The CDR3 runs to 14 residues. Germline CDR1 reads SGDLS; CDR2 reads YYNGEE. The CDR3 sequence: CASSVVQNTGEQFF. CDR3 nucleotides: TGTGCCAGCAGCGTAGTCCAGAACACCGGGGAGCAGTTCTTC.

This sequence joins TRBV7-9 and TRBJ1-5; D perhaps matches TRBD1 (5 bases). Trimming left V 4 bases short and J 9 bases short, with 10 bases between. The CDR3 has 12 amino acids. CDR1 and CDR2 from the germline V gene are SEHNR and FQNEAQ (reference sequence). The CDR3 region is CASSSLGGPQHF. The CDR3 bases are TGTGCCAGCAGCTCTCTCGGGGGGCCCCAGCATTTT.

The chain carries TRBV6-5 and TRBJ2-7, with 7 bases lining up with TRBD1. CDR3 size: 14 residues. The V segment lost 8 bases and the J segment 3 bases; nucleotides outside the gene matches: 10. Germline lookup yields CDR1 MNHEY and CDR2 SVGAGI. CDR3 DNA sequence: TGTGCCAGCGGACCCGGGACAGTACTCTACGAGCAGTACTTC. Translating it yields CASGPGTVLYEQYF.

The V call is TRBV7-2, the J call TRBJ2-7, with D tentatively TRBD2 (5 bases). The CDR3 extends over 13 amino acids. Looked up from germline, CDR1 is SGHTA and CDR2 is FQGNSA. Trimming took 3 bases from V and 4 from J, leaving 10 bases between them. The CDR3 here is CASSLDFSYEQYF. The CDR3 nucleotides read TGTGCCAGCAGCTTGGACTTCTCATACGAGCAGTACTTC. The complete variable domain, with remaining parts taken from reference TRBV7-2 and TRBJ2-7, reads GAGVSQSPSNKVTEKGKDVELRCDPISGHTALYWYRQSLGQGLEFLIYFQGNSAPDKSGLPSDRFSAERTGGSVSTLTIQRTQQEDSAVYLCASSLDFSYEQYFGPGTRLTVT.

The V gene is TRBV5-1, the J gene TRBJ1-2; D is undetermined. Deletions cut 1 base from V and 1 base from J, with 5 bases between. The germline CDR1 and CDR2 sequences are SGHRS and YFSETQ. The CDR3 is 13 residues long. CDR3 coding DNA: TGCGCCAGCAGCTTGAGAAGTAACTATGGCTACACCTTC. It codes for CASSLRSNYGYTF.

The chain has TRBV28 and TRBJ2-7; D gene ambiguous. The CDR3 consists of 13 residues. Germline CDR1 reads MDHEN; CDR2 reads SYDVKM. V was pared by 8 bases and J by 2 bases, with 13 bases between. CDR3 sequence: CASGSDTAYEQYF. The CDR3 bases are TGTGCCAGCGGAAGCGACACAGCCTACGAGCAGTACTTC.

The DNA of the CDR3 is TGTGCCAGCAGCTTATCGGGGACCTCTGGAAACACCATATATTTT. Amino acids: CASSLSGTSGNTIYF. The chain recombines TRBV7-2 with TRBJ1-3; maybe TRBD1 (5 bases). Germline lookup yields CDR1 SGHTA and CDR2 FQGNSA. V was trimmed by 2 bases and J by 0 bases, leaving 8 bases between them. CDR3 length equals 15 residues.

The genes are TRBV25-1 and TRBJ1-3, with D unclear. The CDR3 length is 11 residues. Germline V gene lookup returns CDR1 MGHDK and CDR2 SYGVNS. The V gene lost 4 bases and the J gene lost 3 bases, with 1 base spanning the gap. The CDR3 DNA follows: TGTGCCAGCAGTGGTGGAAACACCATATATTTT. Translating gives CASSGGNTIYF.

V gene TRBV5-5 combines with J gene TRBJ2-2; perhaps TRBD1 as D (6 bases). The germline CDR1 and CDR2 sequences are SGHKS and YYEKEE (reference sequence). The CDR3 has 13 amino acids. V was pared by 4 bases and J by 12 bases, with 16 bases between. In DNA form, the CDR3 reads TGTGCCAGCAGCCAAGTTAGGGGGACGCAGCTGTTTTTT. Its translation is CASSQVRGTQLFF.

This chain joins TRBV28 and TRBJ2-3, with D possibly being TRBD1 (6 bases). Deletions cut 5 bases from V and 0 bases from J, with 15 bases between. Germline V gene sequence: CDR1 MDHEN, CDR2 SYDVKM. The CDR3 has 16 amino acids. The CDR3 loop reads CASSDGQIPSTDTQYF. CDR3 sequence (DNA): TGTGCCAGCAGTGACGGACAGATACCTAGCACAGATACGCAGTATTTT.

The chain combines TRBV27 with TRBJ2-7; TRBD1 might be the D (5 bases). Germline V lookup: CDR1 MNHEY, CDR2 SMNVEV (reference sequence). The CDR3 is 16 amino acids. Deletions cut 3 bases from V and 4 bases from J, with 19 bases between. The CDR3 DNA follows: TGTGCCAGCAGTTTCGTTGGGGCCCAAGGAACGTACGAGCAGTACTTC. Amino acids: CASSFVGAQGTYEQYF.

Comment on this clone: This specimen includes other DNA sequences encoding the same CDR3. The rearrangement uses TRBV19 and TRBJ1-1; D not resolved. The CDR3 totals 11 residues. The germline gives CDR1 LNHDA, CDR2 SQIVND (reference sequence). Trimming shortened V by 3 bases and J by 4 bases, and 3 bases separated the two germline ends. The CDR3 region has the DNA TGTGCCAGTAGTATTGTCACTGAAGCTTTCTTT. This codes for CASSIVTEAFF.